Listed below are T cell receptor beta chains from one sample, sequenced in a study of early T cells in non-severe SARS-CoV-2 infection. MiXCR, applied by TCRdb to the 5' RACE reads, yields one record per CDR3 protein. Of some 60,000 distinct CDR3 sequences in the sample, about 8.4% were seen once. The sample was whole blood. The receptors here all came from an adult who was a healthcare worker with PCR-confirmed SARS-CoV-2 infection or an uninfected control (not recorded which). The CDR3 runs from the conserved cysteine through the conserved F or W. The order of the fields is CDR3 DNA, CDR3 protein, clone size, V gene, D gene, J gene. The D gene is left open where the match is weak. Clone size is not always given. Where it is, it says once, few, many or a class for expanded clones.

DNA: TGTGCCAGCAGCTTAGAGGACAGGGGTCTGGGGGAGACCCAGTACTTC
CDR3: CASSLEDRGLGETQYF
size: few
V: TRBV7-8
D: TRBD1
J: TRBJ2-5

DNA: TGTGCCACCAGTGCCGGGACATCGCAAGAGACCCAGTACTTC
CDR3: CATSAGTSQETQYF
size: many
V: TRBV24-1
D: .
J: TRBJ2-5

DNA: TGTGCCAGCAGCATTAGCGGGAGTGGGGTCACAGATACGCAGTATTTT
CDR3: CASSISGSGVTDTQYF
size: .
V: TRBV5-4
D: TRBD2
J: TRBJ2-3

DNA: TGTGCCGGACAGGGATACTCTGAAAAACTGTTTTTT
CDR3: CAGQGYSEKLFF
size: .
V: TRBV2
D: TRBD1
J: TRBJ1-4

DNA: TGTGCCAGCACCGGGGGGATTTACAATGAGCAGTTCTTC
CDR3: CASTGGIYNEQFF
size: few
V: TRBV7-2
D: TRBD2
J: TRBJ2-1

DNA: TGTGCCAGCAGCCTCCCCGGCGGGGAGCTGTTTTTT
CDR3: CASSLPGGELFF
size: many
V: TRBV7-3
D: .
J: TRBJ2-2

DNA: TGTGCCAGCAGCAGGGAGGCGGTCAGGCAGTACTTC
CDR3: CASSREAVRQYF
size: few
V: TRBV6-1
D: .
J: TRBJ2-7

DNA: TGTGCCAGAACTAGCGACGTCCGTCATTCTATTGACTTC
CDR3: CARTSDVRHSIDF
size: many
V: TRBV2
D: TRBD2
J: TRBJ2-7

DNA: TGTGCCAGCAATACGCAGTATTTT
CDR3: CASNTQYF
size: .
V: TRBV7-9
D: .
J: TRBJ2-3

DNA: TGTGCCAGCTCACAAGAGATCGAGCAGTACTTC
CDR3: CASSQEIEQYF
size: .
V: TRBV18
D: .
J: TRBJ2-7

DNA: TGTGCCAGACGAGGGGCAACTAATGAAAAACTGTTTTTT
CDR3: CARRGATNEKLFF
size: few
V: TRBV7-9
D: .
J: TRBJ1-4

DNA: TGTGCCAGCAGGATACAGGGAGGGCACACTGAAGCTTTCTTT
CDR3: CASRIQGGHTEAFF
size: few
V: TRBV28
D: .
J: TRBJ1-1

DNA: TGCAGTGCACTTCCACAAATTTATCAGCCCCAGCATTTT
CDR3: CSALPQIYQPQHF
size: many
V: TRBV20-1
D: .
J: TRBJ1-5

DNA: TGTGCCAGCTCACCTCGGACCCTTGGAGTATCAGATACGCAGTATTTT
CDR3: CASSPRTLGVSDTQYF
size: many
V: TRBV18
D: .
J: TRBJ2-3

DNA: TGTGCCAGTAGTATTGGCGGGAGGGCCGGGAATGAGCAGTTCTTC
CDR3: CASSIGGRAGNEQFF
size: many
V: TRBV19
D: TRBD2
J: TRBJ2-1

DNA: TGTGCCAGCAGCTCTCCCCATGAGCAGTTCTTC
CDR3: CASSSPHEQFF
size: many
V: TRBV7-9
D: .
J: TRBJ2-1

DNA: TGTGCCACCCGTGGGACAGCGAACACCGGGGAGCTGTTTTTT
CDR3: CATRGTANTGELFF
size: few
V: TRBV7-9
D: TRBD1
J: TRBJ2-2

DNA: TGTGCCAGCTCACCTACCTCGAGGGATACTGAAGCTTTCTTT
CDR3: CASSPTSRDTEAFF
size: .
V: TRBV18
D: .
J: TRBJ1-1

DNA: TGTGCCAGCAGCCAAGCGGGTTACACCGGGGAGCTGTTTTTT
CDR3: CASSQAGYTGELFF
size: .
V: TRBV14
D: .
J: TRBJ2-2

DNA: TGTGCCAGCAGCCCAGCGGGAGTTACTGGGGCCAACGTCCTGACTTTC
CDR3: CASSPAGVTGANVLTF
size: .
V: TRBV7-9
D: TRBD2
J: TRBJ2-6

DNA: TGCAGTGCCCCTCCCGGGACAGGCAGTGAGCAGTTCTTC
CDR3: CSAPPGTGSEQFF
size: many
V: TRBV20-1
D: TRBD1
J: TRBJ2-1

DNA: TGTGCCAGCAGCTCCCAGGGAGGGGCCCCCTACGAGCAGTACTTC
CDR3: CASSSQGGAPYEQYF
size: few
V: TRBV2
D: TRBD2
J: TRBJ2-7

DNA: TGTGCCAGCAGTTTAAATCCCGGGACAGCCTACGAGCAGTACTTC
CDR3: CASSLNPGTAYEQYF
size: many
V: TRBV27
D: TRBD1
J: TRBJ2-7

DNA: TGCAGTGCCGGGACCTTCTCTGGAAACACCATATATTTT
CDR3: CSAGTFSGNTIYF
size: few
V: TRBV20-1
D: .
J: TRBJ1-3

DNA: TGTGCCAGCAGTCTTCTTGCGACAGAAAACATTCAGTACTTC
CDR3: CASSLLATENIQYF
size: few
V: TRBV12-3/TRBV12-4
D: .
J: TRBJ2-4

DNA: TGCGCCAGCAGCGCGGCGACAGGAACCTACAATGAGCAGTTCTTC
CDR3: CASSAATGTYNEQFF
size: .
V: TRBV5-1
D: .
J: TRBJ2-1

DNA: TGCAGCGTTTCAGAGCGGGAGGGCTACAATGAGCAGTTCTTC
CDR3: CSVSEREGYNEQFF
size: many
V: TRBV29-1
D: TRBD2
J: TRBJ2-1

DNA: TGTGCCAGCAGTTTTGGGACAGGGAAGGGCACAGATACGCAGTATTTT
CDR3: CASSFGTGKGTDTQYF
size: many
V: TRBV28
D: TRBD1
J: TRBJ2-3

DNA: TGTGCCAGCAGTTTTCGGGGTCAGTCTGGAAACACCATATATTTT
CDR3: CASSFRGQSGNTIYF
size: few
V: TRBV12-3/TRBV12-4
D: .
J: TRBJ1-3